The sequence of this T cell receptor (beta chain) was determined in a study of read filtering for tumor transcriptome and immune sequencing. Across the whole study: The cohort had some 16 men and roughly 13 women aged roughly 40 to 80, mean around 63 years. Whole-study findings and limits: IR-seq captured clonotypes deeper and more reliably than RNA-seq. Without single-read clonotypes, shared clonotype proportions correlated more between IR-seq and RNA-seq. The sorted CD138-negative fraction was a mixed bone marrow immune population, not purified T cells.

Concerning this clonotype itself: Its antigen is as yet unknown.

From 400 to 450 ng of RNA, a library with molecular barcoded alpha/delta and beta/gamma adaptors was made. TCRdb reprocessed the reads via MiXCR and lists one record per CDR3 protein. The profile shows fewer than 35,000 distinct CDR3 sequences, about 18% of them singletons. Between the trimmed V and J ends, which lost 2 bases and 1 base, there was a span of 15 bases. The CDR3 is 17 amino acids. CDR1 SGHKS and CDR2 YYEKEE come from the germline V gene (reference sequence). Sequencing input: a population of CD138-negative cells sorted from bone marrow. The chain combines TRBV5-5 with TRBJ2-2, with no clear D. The TCR comes from a donor older than 35 with multiple myeloma. For the CDR3, the DNA is TGTGCCAGCAGCTTTTATCTACTGGGCGAGAACACCGGGGAGCTGTTTTTT. Translation: CASSFYLLGENTGELFF.